The source of this T cell receptor (beta chain) is a study of blood T cell repertoires in COVID-19. The CDR3 has 14 amino acids. The germline V gene has CDR1 SEHNR and CDR2 FQNEAQ (reference sequence). V lost 0 bases and J 7 bases, leaving 12 bases between the germline ends. In the source study's methods: Amplification with reference gene primers provided the estimates of nucleated cell counts. Sequencing used immunoSEQ multiplex PCR; TCRdb keeps in-frame clones, though not all of them. That table supplies the V and J calls and clone size; D and trimming were determined from the DNA. The sample lists about 180,000 clones; nearly 80% were seen once. Cohort placement rested on clinical history that participants reported themselves. It was within 2 weeks before study entry that exposed participants met a COVID-19 case.

This chain joins TRBV7-9 and TRBJ1-2; D is perhaps TRBD1 (5 bases). This clonotype originated in a man aged 55 to 69 who had been exposed to COVID-19. Material: PBMCs or T cells enriched from blood (not recorded which). The CDR3 loop is CASSLALRDSGYTF. The CDR3 coding sequence is TGTGCCAGCAGCTTAGCTCTCAGGGACTCTGGCTACACCTTC.